These 18 T cell receptor beta chains share one sample of origin, sequenced in a study of blood T cell repertoires in COVID-19. Here immunoSEQ multiplex PCR was the method, and the copy in TCRdb shows in-frame clones only, minus some. The data hold around 85,000 clones, with around 88% observed a single time. Input material: peripheral blood. The receptor source for this set is a man aged 55-75 years with acute or convalescent COVID-19.

The DNA for the CDR3 is TGCGCCAGCAAGCTAGCGGGGGTTCCTGGGGAGCTGTTTTTT. It translates to CASKLAGVPGELFF. The chain uses TRBV5-1 and TRBJ2-2; TRBD2 aligns across 10 bases. The V and J ends lost 6 bases and 8 bases, in that order; junction bases with no gene match: 7. The CDR3 is 14 residues long. From germline, CDR1 is SGHRS and CDR2 YFSETQ.

This chain links TRBV3-1 (or the pseudogene TRBV3-2) with TRBJ2-7; TRBD2 aligns across 10 bases. J gave up 7 bases and V 2 bases, and 5 bases lay outside the gene matches. CDR3 size: 14 residues. Germline values: CDR1 LGHDT, CDR2 YNNKEL (reference sequence). The DNA of the CDR3 is TGTGCCAGCAGCCAATTAGCGGGGGGAGGTGAGCAGTACTTC. It yields the protein CASSQLAGGGEQYF.

This chain uses TRBV4-3 with TRBJ1-6; D is possibly TRBD1 (6 bases). Germline values: CDR1 LGHNA, CDR2 YSLEER. The CDR3 has 16 residues. The ends were cut back, 1 base at V and 9 bases at J, with 16 bases in the middle. CDR3 in DNA: TGCGCCAGCAGCCAAGCCAGCGACCGGGGGGCTTCACCCCTCCACTTT. Amino acids: CASSQASDRGASPLHF.

The gene calls are TRBV27 and TRBJ1-2; 8 bases map to TRBD1. The CDR3 is 15 residues long. The V and J ends lost 5 bases and 4 bases, in that order; junction bases with no gene match: 9. Looked up from germline, CDR1 is MNHEY and CDR2 is SMNVEV (reference sequence). The CDR3 region has the DNA TGTGCCAGCAGTACGCTAACAGGGGGAGGCTATGGCTACACCTTC. Amino acids: CASSTLTGGGYGYTF.

This chain connects TRBV11-3 to TRBJ2-1; no definite D call. Germline V gene sequence: CDR1 SGHNT, CDR2 YENEEA. The CDR3 spans 13 residues. V lost 5 bases and J 5 bases, leaving 10 bases between the germline ends. The CDR3 nucleotides read TGTGCCAGCAGCGTCCCTCCCCACAATGAGCAGTTCTTC. The encoded protein is CASSVPPHNEQFF.

The rearrangement uses TRBV6-2 or TRBV6-3 and TRBJ2-3; 10 positions match TRBD2. CDR1 MNHEY and CDR2 SVGEGT come from the germline V gene. This CDR3 contains 15 residues. The junction had 7 bases not matched to a gene; V was cut back by 5 bases and J by 5 bases. CDR3 sequence reads: CASSLSGGTRDTQYF. Here the CDR3 DNA reads TGTGCCAGCAGTCTTAGCGGGGGGACGAGAGATACGCAGTATTTT.

V is TRBV20-1 and J is TRBJ2-6; possibly TRBD1 for D (7 bases). Germline V gene lookup returns CDR1 DFQATT and CDR2 SNEGSKA (reference sequence). Trimming took off 3 bases at V and 0 bases at J, with 15 bases between the two ends. This CDR3 contains 17 residues. The CDR3 region has the DNA TGCAGTGCTAGTATGCCAGGGGGGAACTCTGGGGCCAACGTCCTGACTTTC. Protein sequence: CSASMPGGNSGANVLTF.

V and J are TRBV19 and TRBJ2-5; TRBD2 agrees at 13 bases. There are 16 residues in the CDR3. Per the germline V gene, CDR1 is LNHDA and CDR2 is SQIVND (reference sequence). Germline trimming cut 3 bases from V and 4 bases from J; bases unmatched to any gene: 5. The CDR3 region is CASSIGGTSGVETQYF. The CDR3 bases are TGTGCCAGTAGTATTGGGGGGACTAGCGGGGTAGAGACCCAGTACTTC.

This chain links TRBV29-1 with TRBJ2-1; D possibly corresponds to TRBD2 (5 bases). The V and J ends lost 5 bases and 8 bases respectively, with 19 bases between them. The V gene's germline CDR1 is SQVTM and CDR2 ANQGSEA. This CDR3 contains 14 residues. CDR3 in amino acids: CSVIAVIGIDEQFF. DNA of the CDR3: TGCAGCGTTATAGCCGTTATCGGGATCGATGAGCAGTTCTTC.

The chain links TRBV7-6 to TRBJ2-7; weak D call: TRBD1 (6 bases). V lost 4 bases and J lost 5, with 9 bases in between. This CDR3 region has 12 residues. From germline, CDR1 is SGHVS and CDR2 FNYEAQ. The CDR3 DNA follows: TGTGCCAGCAGCTCGTCAGGGGACGAGCAGTACTTC. As protein: CASSSSGDEQYF.

The rearrangement links TRBV30 to TRBJ1-3; 7 bases are a match to TRBD1. J was trimmed by 0 bases and V by 5 bases; bases with no gene match: 4. This CDR3 spans 14 amino acids. Germline CDR1 reads GTSNPN; CDR2 reads SVGIG (reference sequence). The CDR3 region has the DNA TGTGCCTGGTTGTGGGACAGCTCTGGAAACACCATATATTTT. Amino acids: CAWLWDSSGNTIYF.

The chain is built from TRBV2 and TRBJ2-2, with 7 bases aligning to TRBD2. Germline CDR1 and CDR2: SNHLY and FYNNEI. The CDR3 is 16 amino acids. The ends lost 4 bases at V and 3 bases at J; junction bases unmatched: 8. The CDR3, as DNA: TGTGCCAGCAGTGTTCGGGGGGAACCGGACACCGGGGAGCTGTTTTTT. This translates into CASSVRGEPDTGELFF.

The chain has TRBV6-2 or TRBV6-3 and TRBJ1-1; D is unclear. Deletions cut 6 bases from V and 11 bases from J, with 16 bases between. The CDR3 is 12 residues long. CDR1 is MNHEY, CDR2 SVGEGT, per germline. The CDR3 loop reads CASSTGRVAAFF. The CDR3 DNA sequence: TGTGCCAGCAGCACCGGACGAGTAGCGGCTTTCTTT.

The J gene is TRBJ1-3, the V gene TRBV18; TRBD1 matches at 8 bases. The CDR3 sequence is 16 residues long. Germline V lookup: CDR1 KGHSH, CDR2 LQKENI. The trim removed 5 bases at V and 0 bases at J, leaving 6 bases unmatched. The CDR3 nucleotides are TGTGCCAGCTCAGCTACAGGGGGAACCTCTGGAAACACCATATATTTT. This codes for CASSATGGTSGNTIYF.

The chain links TRBV6-5 to TRBJ2-7, with a possible D match to TRBD1 (5 bases). Germline CDR1 is MNHEY and CDR2 is SVGAGI. The CDR3 loop spans 15 amino acids. Trimming took off 6 bases at V and 4 bases at J, with 19 bases between the two ends. The CDR3 nucleotides are TGTGCCAGCAGCCCCACGTACAGGCGCCATTACGAGCAGTACTTC. Protein: CASSPTYRRHYEQYF.

The V gene is TRBV18, the J gene TRBJ1-5; 10 bases align to TRBD1. The germline CDR1 and CDR2 sequences are KGHSH and LQKENI. Trimming took 6 bases from V and 0 from J; bases not matched to a gene: 5. The CDR3 length is 16 residues. The CDR3: CASSPGQGNSNQPQHF. In DNA, the CDR3 is TGTGCCAGCTCCCCGGGACAGGGGAATAGCAATCAGCCCCAGCATTTT.

This chain uses TRBV12-3 or TRBV12-4 with TRBJ2-2; D call uncertain. Trimming pared 1 base from V and 6 bases from J, leaving 6 bases between. CDR3 length: 13 amino acids. The CDR3 region has the DNA TGTGCCAGCAGTTTAGTCGGGTCCGGGGAGCTGTTTTTT. Protein product: CASSLVGSGELFF.

This rearrangement joins TRBV19 to TRBJ1-6; TRBD1 might be the D (6 bases). Per the germline V gene, CDR1 is LNHDA and CDR2 is SQIVND (reference sequence). This CDR3 contains 13 residues. Trimming took off 10 bases at V and 10 bases at J, with 17 bases between the two ends. CDR3 in amino acids: CATSDSERSPLHF. CDR3 bases: TGTGCCACCTCGGACAGTGAACGGTCACCCCTCCACTTT.